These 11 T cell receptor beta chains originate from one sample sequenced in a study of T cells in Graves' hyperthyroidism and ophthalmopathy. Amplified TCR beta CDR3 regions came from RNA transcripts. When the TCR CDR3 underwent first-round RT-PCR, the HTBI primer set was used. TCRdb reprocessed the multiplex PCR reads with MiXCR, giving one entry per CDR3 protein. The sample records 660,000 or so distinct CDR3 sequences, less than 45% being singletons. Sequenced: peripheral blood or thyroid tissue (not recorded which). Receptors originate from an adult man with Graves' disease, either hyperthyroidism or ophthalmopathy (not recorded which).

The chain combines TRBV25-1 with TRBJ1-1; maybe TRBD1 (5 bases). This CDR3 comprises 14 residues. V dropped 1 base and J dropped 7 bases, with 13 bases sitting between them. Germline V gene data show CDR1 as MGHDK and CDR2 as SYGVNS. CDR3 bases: TGTGCCAGCAGTGAATTGGGGGGGTCGAATGAAGCTTTCTTT. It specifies CASSELGGSNEAFF.

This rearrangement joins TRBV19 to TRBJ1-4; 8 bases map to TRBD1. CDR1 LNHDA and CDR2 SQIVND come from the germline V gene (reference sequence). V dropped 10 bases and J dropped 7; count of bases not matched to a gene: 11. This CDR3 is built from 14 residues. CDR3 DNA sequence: TGTGCCACCTCCCAGGGGGCGCGGATTGAAAAACTGTTTTTT. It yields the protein CATSQGARIEKLFF.

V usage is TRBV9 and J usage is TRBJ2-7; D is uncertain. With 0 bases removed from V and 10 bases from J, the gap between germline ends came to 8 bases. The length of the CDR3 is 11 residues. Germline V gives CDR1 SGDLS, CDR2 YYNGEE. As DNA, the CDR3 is TGTGCCAGCAGCGTAGGACCTGGACAGTACTTC. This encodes CASSVGPGQYF.

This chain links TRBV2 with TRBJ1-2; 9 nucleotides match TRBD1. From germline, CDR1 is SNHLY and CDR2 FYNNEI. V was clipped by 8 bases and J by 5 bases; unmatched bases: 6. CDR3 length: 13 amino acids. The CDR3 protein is CASLRDRAYGYTF. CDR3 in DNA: TGTGCCAGCCTCCGGGACAGGGCGTATGGCTACACCTTC.

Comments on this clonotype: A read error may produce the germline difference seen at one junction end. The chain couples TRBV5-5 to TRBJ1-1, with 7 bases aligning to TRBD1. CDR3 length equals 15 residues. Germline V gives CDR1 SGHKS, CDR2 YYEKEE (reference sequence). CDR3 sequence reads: CASSLETGVRTEAFF. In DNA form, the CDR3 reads TGCGCCAGCAGCTTGGAAACAGGGGTACGCACTGAAGCTTTCTTT.

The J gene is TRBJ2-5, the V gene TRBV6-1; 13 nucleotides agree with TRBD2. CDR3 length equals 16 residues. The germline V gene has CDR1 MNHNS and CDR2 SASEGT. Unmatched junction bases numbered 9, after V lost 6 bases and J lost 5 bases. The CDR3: CASSHPTSGGRETQYF. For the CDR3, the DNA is TGTGCCAGCAGCCACCCGACTAGCGGGGGGAGGGAGACCCAGTACTTC.

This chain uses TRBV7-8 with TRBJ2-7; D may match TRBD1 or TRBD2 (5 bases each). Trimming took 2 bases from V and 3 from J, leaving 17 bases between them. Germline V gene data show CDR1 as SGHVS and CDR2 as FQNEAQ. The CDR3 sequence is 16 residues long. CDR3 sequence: CASSLRMPGPYYEQYF. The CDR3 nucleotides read TGTGCCAGCAGCTTACGAATGCCGGGACCGTACTACGAGCAGTACTTC.

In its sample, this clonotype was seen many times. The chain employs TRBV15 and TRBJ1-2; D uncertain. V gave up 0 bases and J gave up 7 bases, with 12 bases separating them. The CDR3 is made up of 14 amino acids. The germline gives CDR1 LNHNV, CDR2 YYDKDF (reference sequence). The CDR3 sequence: CATSRDPTRAGYTF. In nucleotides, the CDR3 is TGTGCCACCAGCAGAGACCCCACTAGGGCTGGCTACACCTTC.

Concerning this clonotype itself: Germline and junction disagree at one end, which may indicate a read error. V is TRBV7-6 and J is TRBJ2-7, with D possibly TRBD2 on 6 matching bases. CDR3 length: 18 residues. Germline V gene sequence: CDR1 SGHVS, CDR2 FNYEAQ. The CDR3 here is CAGSLVSTVGGSSYEQYF. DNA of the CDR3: TGTGCCGGCAGCTTAGTCTCTACCGTGGGAGGAAGCTCCTACGAGCAGTACTTC.

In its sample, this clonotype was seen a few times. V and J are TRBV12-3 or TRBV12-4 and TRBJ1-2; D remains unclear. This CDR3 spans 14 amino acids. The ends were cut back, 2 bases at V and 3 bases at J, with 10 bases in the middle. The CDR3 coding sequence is TGTGCCAGCAGTTTACAGGATTGGGACTATGGCTACACCTTC. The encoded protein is CASSLQDWDYGYTF.

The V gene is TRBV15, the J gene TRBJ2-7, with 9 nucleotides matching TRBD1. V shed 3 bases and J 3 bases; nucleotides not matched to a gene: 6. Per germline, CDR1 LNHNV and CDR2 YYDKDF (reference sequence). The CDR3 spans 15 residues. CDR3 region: CATSSVGTGLYEQYF. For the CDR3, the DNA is TGTGCCACCAGCAGCGTTGGGACAGGGCTCTACGAGCAGTACTTC.